Following are 10 T cell receptor beta chains from one sample sequenced in a study of patients and donors after allogeneic stem cell transplantation. TCRdb itself ran the RT-PCR reads through MiXCR, one entry per CDR3 protein. In the table there are roughly 250,000 distinct CDR3 sequences, 14% of which are singletons. The source material was blood, either unsorted or a sorted T cell fraction (not recorded which). The origin of the receptors is a human donor who was either an allogeneic HSCT recipient or a stem cell or donor lymphocyte infusion donor (not recorded which). It is not recorded whose cells these are; they may come from a transplant donor.

This clonotype was observed at least ten times. V and J are TRBV13 and TRBJ1-4; D is possibly TRBD1 (5 bases). V shed 4 bases and J shed 6 bases, with 15 bases lying between them. Germline CDR1 reads PRHDT; CDR2 reads FYEKMQ (reference sequence). This CDR3 has 15 residues. In nucleotides, the CDR3 is TGTGCCAGCAGCTCCCGGACAAGCACGCATGAAAAACTGTTTTTT. It encodes CASSSRTSTHEKLFF.

The chain links TRBV5-1 to TRBJ1-2, with 8 bases fitting TRBD1. CDR1 and CDR2 (germline): SGHRS, YFSETQ. V was clipped by 4 bases and J by 2 bases; unmatched bases: 7. The CDR3 has 15 amino acids. The CDR3 sequence: CASSGGQGDNYGYTF. DNA for the CDR3: TGCGCCAGCAGCGGAGGACAGGGCGACAACTATGGCTACACCTTC.

This chain connects TRBV19 to TRBJ2-5; possible D gene TRBD1, 5 bases. Germline V CDR1 and CDR2: LNHDA, SQIVND (reference sequence). The CDR3 runs to 14 residues. V lost 5 bases and J lost 1, with 11 bases in between. CDR3 bases: TGTGCCAGTAGTCAGCAGGGTCCCCAAGAGACCCAGTACTTC. This sequence encodes CASSQQGPQETQYF.

This clonotype has just a few counts. CDR3 loop: CASSVDWVTNEKLFF. The CDR3 region has the DNA TGTGCCAGTAGTGTCGATTGGGTAACTAATGAAAAACTGTTTTTT. The chain combines TRBV19 with TRBJ1-4; D unresolved. Germline assignment: CDR1 LNHDA and CDR2 SQIVND (reference sequence). The CDR3 has 15 amino acids. Trimming left V 5 bases short and J 1 base short, with 11 bases between.

The rearrangement links TRBV9 to TRBJ2-1; TRBD2 matches 9 bases. Germline V gives CDR1 SGDLS, CDR2 YYNGEE. V lost 0 bases, J lost 10 bases, and 14 bases stayed unmatched. The CDR3 consists of 17 residues. The CDR3 bases are TGTGCCAGCAGCGTAGGTAGCGGGGGCCGGGCGGAGGTGGAGCAGTTCTTC. This translates into CASSVGSGGRAEVEQFF.

This clonotype was picked up a small number of times. The chain employs TRBV24-1 and TRBJ2-1; 14 nucleotides line up with TRBD2. Losses at the gene ends were 0 bases for V and 9 bases for J; bases not matched to a gene: 3. Germline CDR1 KGHDR, CDR2 SFDVKD. This CDR3 has 16 amino acids. This CDR3 reads CATSDLGLAGGSEQFF. CDR3 in DNA: TGTGCCACCAGTGATTTGGGACTAGCGGGAGGAAGTGAGCAGTTCTTC.

In this sample, this clonotype turned up many times. The chain carries TRBV7-8 and TRBJ1-5, with D possibly being TRBD1 (5 bases). The CDR3 is 14 residues long. The germline V and J ends were trimmed by 5 bases and 8 bases, with 16 bases remaining between them. Germline CDR1 reads SGHVS; CDR2 reads FQNEAQ. As DNA, the CDR3 is TGTGCCAGCAGCGAAGGGGAGGGGTTGGAGCCCCAGCATTTT. Residues: CASSEGEGLEPQHF.

This clonotype was counted a few times. The chain uses TRBV29-1 and TRBJ1-2; tentative D call: TRBD1 (5 bases). Between the trimmed V and J ends, which lost 1 base and 8 bases, there was a span of 17 bases. Per the germline V gene, CDR1 is SQVTM and CDR2 is ANQGSEA. The CDR3 consists of 14 residues. As DNA, the CDR3 is TGCAGCGTTGAAGGGCGCAATAGGGGAGAGGGCTACACCTTC. Its translation is CSVEGRNRGEGYTF.

The rearrangement joins TRBV29-1 to TRBJ2-2; 13 bases line up with TRBD2. This CDR3 is 18 amino acids long. CDR1 is SQVTM and CDR2 is ANQGSEA in the germline V gene. Unmatched junction bases numbered 13, after V lost 6 bases and J lost 3 bases. The CDR3 is CSVAGLAGEGFYTGELFF. The DNA for the CDR3 is TGCAGCGTGGCTGGACTAGCGGGAGAAGGATTTTACACCGGGGAGCTGTTTTTT.

This clonotype has just a few counts. This sequence joins TRBV27 and TRBJ2-7, with D possibly TRBD1 on 5 matching bases. Germline assignment: CDR1 MNHEY and CDR2 SMNVEV (reference sequence). Trimming took 6 bases from V and 2 from J, leaving 8 bases between them. The CDR3 sequence is 12 residues long. CDR3 amino acids: CASRTGAYEQYF. Written as DNA, the CDR3 is TGTGCCAGCAGAACAGGAGCCTACGAGCAGTACTTC.